Below, 9 T cell receptor beta chains from the same sample are listed, as sequenced in a study of cytomegalovirus exposure and HLA in healthy donors. The primer mix had 60 Vbeta and 13 Jbeta primers. Clones were read by immunoSEQ multiplex PCR, and TCRdb kept only the in-frame ones, dropping some. The sample gives over 150,000 clones, 79% of which show up once; approximately 8% is in the top ten. The sequenced material came from PBMCs. The receptors originated from a young man in good health and CMV-seropositive.

This clone was observed once. This rearrangement joins TRBV28 to TRBJ2-7; D remains unclear. The CDR3 is 13 amino acids. V was cut by 4 bases and J by 3 bases, with 10 bases left in between. Looked up from germline, CDR1 is MDHEN and CDR2 is SYDVKM. The CDR3 nucleotides read TGTGCCAGCAGTTCATCCCCCCACTACGAGCAGTACTTC. Its protein is CASSSSPHYEQYF.

V and J are TRBV2 and TRBJ1-1, with a weak D call TRBD1 (5 bases). The V gene's germline CDR1 is SNHLY and CDR2 FYNNEI. The CDR3 sequence is 12 residues long. Trimming took 7 bases from V and 5 from J, leaving 11 bases between them. The CDR3 bases are TGTGCCAGCAAGGGGCCCGGGACTGAAGCTTTCTTT. Encoded protein: CASKGPGTEAFF.

The rearrangement links TRBV19 to TRBJ1-4, with TRBD1 as a possible D gene (6 bases). Trimming took 10 bases from V and 1 from J, leaving 16 bases between them. Germline CDR1 and CDR2: LNHDA and SQIVND (reference sequence). There are 15 residues in the CDR3. CDR3 in amino acids: CATKDSYLTNEKLFF. Here the CDR3 DNA reads TGTGCCACTAAGGACAGTTATTTAACTAATGAAAAACTGTTTTTT.

This clone was observed a few times. The chain recombines TRBV29-1 with TRBJ2-1; 9 bases line up with TRBD1. CDR3 length equals 12 residues. The V segment lost 6 bases and the J segment 4 bases; nucleotides outside the gene matches: 1. Looked up from germline, CDR1 is SQVTM and CDR2 is ANQGSEA. This CDR3 reads CSVDRGYNEQFF. The CDR3 region has the DNA TGCAGCGTAGACAGGGGGTACAATGAGCAGTTCTTC.

The rearrangement joins TRBV19 to TRBJ1-2, with D perhaps matching TRBD1 (5 bases). The CDR3 length is 15 residues. From germline, CDR1 is LNHDA and CDR2 SQIVND (reference sequence). V gave up 5 bases and J gave up 6 bases, with 19 bases separating them. The CDR3 DNA sequence: TGTGCCAGTAGTGTGGGGGGACGGTCCCCTCATGGCTACACCTTC. Translated: CASSVGGRSPHGYTF.

The gene calls are TRBV7-2 and TRBJ1-2; a weak D match, TRBD1 (6 bases). Germline lookup yields CDR1 SGHTA and CDR2 FQGNSA. The CDR3 is made up of 12 amino acids. Trimming shortened V by 9 bases and J by 6 bases, and 14 bases separated the two germline ends. DNA for the CDR3: TGTGCCAGGGGTACAGGGAAAAATGGCTACACCTTC. Its protein is CARGTGKNGYTF.

The chain recombines TRBV30 with TRBJ2-5, with 9 bases aligning to TRBD1. The J call could be wrong; TRBJ2-7 is a better fit for the DNA end. Germline-derived CDR1 and CDR2 are GTSNPN and SVGIG (reference sequence). This CDR3 spans 13 amino acids. This CDR3 is CAITGTGKGEQYF. The CDR3 region has the DNA TGTGCCATTACCGGGACAGGGAAAGGCGAGCAGTACTTC.

This clone occurred a few times. The V and J genes are TRBV5-4 and TRBJ1-3; unclear D gene. The germline gives CDR1 SGHNT, CDR2 YYREEE (reference sequence). The CDR3 is made up of 12 amino acids. With 4 bases removed from V and 9 bases from J, the gap between germline ends came to 11 bases. This CDR3 reads CASSPDGFTIYF. In DNA form, the CDR3 reads TGTGCCAGCAGCCCTGACGGGTTCACCATATATTTT.

The chain employs TRBV6-1 and TRBJ1-1; D is uncertain. The length of the CDR3 is 12 residues. Germline V lookup: CDR1 MNHNS, CDR2 SASEGT. Trimming removed 6 bases at V and 4 bases at J, with 9 bases between. CDR3 residues: CASRVSSTEAFF. In DNA form, the CDR3 reads TGTGCCAGCAGGGTCTCGAGCACTGAAGCTTTCTTT.